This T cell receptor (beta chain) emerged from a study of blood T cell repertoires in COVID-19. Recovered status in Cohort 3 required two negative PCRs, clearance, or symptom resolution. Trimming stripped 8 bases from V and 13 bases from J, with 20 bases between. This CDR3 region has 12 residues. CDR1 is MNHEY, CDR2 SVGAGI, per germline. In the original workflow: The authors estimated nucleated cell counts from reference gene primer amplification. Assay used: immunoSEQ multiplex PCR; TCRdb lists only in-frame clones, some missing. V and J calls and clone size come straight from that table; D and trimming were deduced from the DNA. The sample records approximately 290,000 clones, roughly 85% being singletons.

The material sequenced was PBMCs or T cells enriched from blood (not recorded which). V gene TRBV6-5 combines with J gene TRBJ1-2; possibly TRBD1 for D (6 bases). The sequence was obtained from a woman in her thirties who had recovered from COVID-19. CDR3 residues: CASRGGKGPCTF. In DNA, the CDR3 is TGTGCCAGCCGGGGGGGCAAGGGGCCGTGCACCTTC.